The sequence of this T cell receptor beta chain was determined in a study of T cell clonotyping in hematopoietic cell transplantation. Study-level results: Pathologically expanded recipient clonotypes increased progressively from day 30 to day 180 as diversity fell. Cells were unsorted, so CD4 and CD8 contributions were not separated. Higher Inverse Simpson Index values in graft donor and pretransplant recipient predicted broader posttransplant TCR diversity.

For this clone: The target antigen is unknown.

The J segment lost 2 bases and the V segment lost 5 bases, leaving 5 bases of the junction unmatched. Germline V gene data show CDR1 as MDHEN and CDR2 as SYDVKM. The CDR3 is 15 residues long. Recipients were bled about 28 days pretransplant and at posttransplant days 30, 100, 180. Assay: immunoSEQ multiplex PCR; the TCRdb copy retains only in-frame clones and omits some. The sample lists approximately 8,700 clones, approximately 96% seen once, with about 2.3% in the top ten. The V gene is TRBV28, the J gene TRBJ2-7; 11 bases match TRBD2. The clonotype comes from a male patient between 60 and 69 years old who had an allogeneic stem cell transplant from a related donor, so the T cells may come from the graft donor. Some clones in this sample may be carry-over from other donors' samples. The specimen comprised peripheral blood mononuclear cells, sampled 100 days after allogeneic stem cell transplant. CDR3 sequence reads: CASSQRLAGPYEQYF. DNA of the CDR3: TGTGCCAGCAGTCAGCGACTAGCGGGACCCTACGAGCAGTACTTC.